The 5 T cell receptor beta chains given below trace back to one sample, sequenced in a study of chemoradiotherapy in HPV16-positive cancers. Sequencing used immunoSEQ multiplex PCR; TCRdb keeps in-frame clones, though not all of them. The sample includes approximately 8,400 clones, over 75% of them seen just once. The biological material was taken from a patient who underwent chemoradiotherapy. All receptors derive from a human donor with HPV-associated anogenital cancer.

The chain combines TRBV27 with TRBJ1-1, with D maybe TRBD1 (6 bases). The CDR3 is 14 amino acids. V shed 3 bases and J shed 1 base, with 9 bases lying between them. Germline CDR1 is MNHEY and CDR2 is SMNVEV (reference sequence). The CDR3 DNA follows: TGTGCCAGCAGTTTGCAGGGGAGGAACACTGAAGCTTTCTTT. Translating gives CASSLQGRNTEAFF.

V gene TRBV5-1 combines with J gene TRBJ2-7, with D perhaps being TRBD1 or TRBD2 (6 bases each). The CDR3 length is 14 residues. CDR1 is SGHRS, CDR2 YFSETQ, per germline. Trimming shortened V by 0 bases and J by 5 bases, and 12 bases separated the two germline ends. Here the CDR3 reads CASSLDREENEQYF. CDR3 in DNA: TGCGCCAGCAGCTTGGACAGGGAGGAGAACGAGCAGTACTTC. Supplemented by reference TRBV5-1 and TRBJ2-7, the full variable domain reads KAGVTQTPRYLIKTRGQQVTLSCSPISGHRSVSWYQQTPGQGLQFLFEYFSETQRNKGNFPGRFSGRQFSNSRSEMNVSTLELGDSALYLCASSLDREENEQYFGPGTRLTVT.

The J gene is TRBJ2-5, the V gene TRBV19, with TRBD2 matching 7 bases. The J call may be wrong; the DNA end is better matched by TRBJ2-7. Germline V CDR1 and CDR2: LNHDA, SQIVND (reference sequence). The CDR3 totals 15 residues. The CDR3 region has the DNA TGTGCCAGTAGTATGGCTAGCGGAGGGAGGCTCGAGCAGTACTTC. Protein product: CASSMASGGRLEQYF.

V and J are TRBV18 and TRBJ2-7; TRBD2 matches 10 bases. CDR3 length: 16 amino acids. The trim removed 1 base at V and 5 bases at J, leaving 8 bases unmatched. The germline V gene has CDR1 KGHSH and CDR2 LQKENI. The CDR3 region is CASSPRSSGSDNEQYF. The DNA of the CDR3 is TGTGCCAGCTCACCACGGTCTAGCGGGAGTGACAACGAGCAGTACTTC.

As DNA, the CDR3 is TGTGCCAGCAGCTTAGGGGTAGCGGGCGGCACAGATACGCAGTATTTT. Protein: CASSLGVAGGTDTQYF. The chain carries TRBV7-3 and TRBJ2-3, with 7 bases identical to TRBD2. CDR3 size: 16 residues. The junction had 6 bases not matched to a gene; V was cut back by 2 bases and J by 1 base. Germline CDR1 and CDR2: SGHTA and FQGTGA.